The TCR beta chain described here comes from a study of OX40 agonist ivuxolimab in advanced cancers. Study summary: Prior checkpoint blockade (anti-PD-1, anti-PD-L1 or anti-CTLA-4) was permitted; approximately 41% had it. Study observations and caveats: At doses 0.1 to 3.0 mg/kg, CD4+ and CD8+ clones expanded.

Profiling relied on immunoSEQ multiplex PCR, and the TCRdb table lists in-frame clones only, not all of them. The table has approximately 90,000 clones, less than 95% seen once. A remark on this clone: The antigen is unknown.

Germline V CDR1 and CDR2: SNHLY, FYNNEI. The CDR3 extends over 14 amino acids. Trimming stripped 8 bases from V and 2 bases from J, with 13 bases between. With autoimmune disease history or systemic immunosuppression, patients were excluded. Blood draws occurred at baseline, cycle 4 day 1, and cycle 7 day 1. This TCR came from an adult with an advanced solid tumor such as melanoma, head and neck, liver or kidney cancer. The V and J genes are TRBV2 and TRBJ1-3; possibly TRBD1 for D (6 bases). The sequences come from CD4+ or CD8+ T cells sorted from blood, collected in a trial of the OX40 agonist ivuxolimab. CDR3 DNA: TGTGCCAGCCGAGACAGGAGAGCTGGAAACACCATATATTTT. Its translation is CASRDRRAGNTIYF.